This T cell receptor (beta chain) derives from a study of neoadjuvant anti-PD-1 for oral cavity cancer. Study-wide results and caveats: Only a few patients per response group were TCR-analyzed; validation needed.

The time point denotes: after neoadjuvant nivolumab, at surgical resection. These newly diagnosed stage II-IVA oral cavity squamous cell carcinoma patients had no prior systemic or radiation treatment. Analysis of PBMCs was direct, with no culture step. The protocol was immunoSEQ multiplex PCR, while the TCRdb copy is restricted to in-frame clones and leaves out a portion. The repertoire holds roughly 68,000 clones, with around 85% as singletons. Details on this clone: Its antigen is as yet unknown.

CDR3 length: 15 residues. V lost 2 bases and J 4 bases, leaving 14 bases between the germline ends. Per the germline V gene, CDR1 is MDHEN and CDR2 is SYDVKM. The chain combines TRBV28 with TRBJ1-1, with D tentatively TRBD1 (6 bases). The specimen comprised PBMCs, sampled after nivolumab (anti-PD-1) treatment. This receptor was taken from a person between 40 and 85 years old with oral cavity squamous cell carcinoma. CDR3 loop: CASSLAPTGPTEAFF. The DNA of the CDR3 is TGTGCCAGCAGTTTAGCCCCAACAGGGCCCACTGAAGCTTTCTTT.